In this sample, the clone carrying this TCR beta chain turned up a few times. Its antigen is unknown. By way of CD45RO/CCR7/CD25/CD127/CD95/CD27, the CD4+ regulatory, stem cell-like memory, central memory and naive cells were sorted. This sample is part of a study of beta chain features in type 1 diabetes. Whole-study results and caveats: When Type 1 diabetes patients were examined, their TCRB CDR3s proved moderately but significantly shorter in all four CD4+ subsets.

The CDR3 spans 15 residues. CDR1 and CDR2 from the germline V gene are GTSNPN and SVGIG (reference sequence). The V and J ends lost 2 bases and 6 bases, in that order; junction bases with no gene match: 11. Expressed TCRB transcripts got sequenced, as all isolated RNA was reverse transcribed. Around 4 million reads per sample were averaged for naive, central memory and regulatory samples. Libraries were prepared by immunoSEQ multiplex PCR; TCRdb keeps only in-frame clonotypes and omits some of them. This sample carries about 390,000 clones, 9.6% of them seen once, and the ten largest clones take about 0.64%.

The chain carries TRBV30 and TRBJ2-7; 9 positions match TRBD1. The sequencing sample was made of central memory CD4+ T cells from blood. The sequence was obtained from a man aged 25-45 years with type 1 diabetes. The CDR3 DNA follows: TGTGCCTGGAGTATAACCGGGACAGGGTGGGGCGAGCAGTACTTC. It is translated as CAWSITGTGWGEQYF.